This T cell receptor beta chain was recovered during a study of shared clonotypes between healthy human individuals. The protocol was immunoSEQ multiplex PCR, while the TCRdb copy is restricted to in-frame clones and leaves out a portion. The table has 2 million to 2.5 million clones, over 85% seen once. CDR1 is MDHEN and CDR2 is SYDVKM in the germline V gene. V was clipped by 2 bases and J by 3 bases; unmatched bases: 8. CDR3 size: 17 residues. Sequenced: naive CD4+ T cells from PBMCs. Subset in this sample: CD45RA+ positively selected. The sequence was obtained from a man in his late teens or twenties in good health. Some clones in this sample may be carry-over from other donors' samples. The rearrangement joins TRBV28 to TRBJ2-2, with 8 bases fitting TRBD2. The CDR3 sequence is CASSLPLAGGHTGELFF. The DNA of the CDR3 is TGTGCCAGCAGTTTACCTTTGGCGGGAGGTCACACCGGGGAGCTGTTTTTT.